Below are 30 T cell receptor beta chains sequenced from a single sample in a study of a mutant IDH1 vaccine in newly diagnosed glioma. The time point is: baseline, week 1 (first vaccination visit). Treatment denoted: pre-vaccination baseline after standard-of-care therapy. The repertoire was sequenced with immunoSEQ multiplex PCR; TCRdb's copy has only in-frame clones and lacks some. This sample yields 23,000 or so clones, of which about 89% are seen a single time; 7% to 10% belongs to the top ten. Specimen: PBMCs, collected from a glioma patient treated with radiotherapy, temozolomide or both. The origin of the receptors is a man aged 30 to 45 with glioma.

The CDR3 spells CAISEFAGTEAFF. In DNA form, the CDR3 reads TGTGCCATCAGTGAGTTCGCGGGGACTGAAGCTTTCTTT. V gene TRBV10-3 combines with J gene TRBJ1-1, with D unclear. Trimming left V 1 base short and J 5 bases short, with 8 bases between. Germline V gives CDR1 ENHRY, CDR2 SYGVKD. This CDR3 region has 13 residues.

The V gene is TRBV11-3, the J gene TRBJ2-3; D gene unclear. Trimming removed 0 bases from V and 0 bases from J, with 1 base in between. CDR1 SGHNT and CDR2 YENEEA come from the germline V gene. This CDR3 is built from 13 residues. The CDR3 nucleotides read TGTGCCAGCAGCTTAGATAGCACAGATACGCAGTATTTT. Protein: CASSLDSTDTQYF.

The rearrangement uses TRBV6-5 and TRBJ1-1; no firm D call. CDR1 is MNHEY, CDR2 SVGAGI, per germline. The CDR3 has 12 amino acids. V lost 6 bases, J lost 3 bases, and 8 bases lay in between. CDR3 nucleotide sequence: TGTGCCAGCAGCCGGACGGACACTGAAGCTTTCTTT. Translating it yields CASSRTDTEAFF.

The rearrangement uses TRBV5-1 and TRBJ1-1; tentative D call: TRBD1 (6 bases). CDR1 and CDR2 from the germline V gene are SGHRS and YFSETQ. V was clipped by 2 bases and J by 1 base, with 15 bases between them. There are 16 residues in the CDR3. The CDR3 DNA follows: TGCGCCAGCAGCTTAACTGGGGGCTCCCCGAACACTGAAGCTTTCTTT. This translates into CASSLTGGSPNTEAFF.

The rearrangement uses TRBV29-1 and TRBJ1-4; possibly TRBD1 for D (5 bases). The CDR3 is made up of 14 amino acids. CDR1 is SQVTM and CDR2 is ANQGSEA in the germline V gene. Deletions cut 0 bases from V and 8 bases from J, with 13 bases between. CDR3: CSVEEGREGEKLFF. The CDR3 bases are TGCAGCGTTGAAGAGGGCAGGGAAGGAGAAAAACTGTTTTTT.

The sample holds one count of this clone. The rearrangement joins TRBV7-2 to TRBJ2-5; D gene unclear. This CDR3 contains 14 residues. V lost 2 bases and J 4 bases, leaving 11 bases between the germline ends. Per germline, CDR1 SGHTA and CDR2 FQGNSA. The CDR3 here is CASSLNPAGETQYF. The CDR3 DNA is TGTGCCAGCAGCTTAAATCCAGCTGGAGAGACCCAGTACTTC. Based on the CDR3 plus reference TRBV7-2 and TRBJ2-5, the full variable domain is GAGVSQSPSNKVTEKGKDVELRCDPISGHTALYWYRQSLGQGLEFLIYFQGNSAPDKSGLPSDRFSAERTGGSVSTLTIQRTQQEDSAVYLCASSLNPAGETQYFGPGTRLLVL.

This chain links TRBV6-6 with TRBJ2-7; 10 bases match TRBD1. Germline-derived CDR1 and CDR2 are MNHNY and SVGAGI (reference sequence). The CDR3 runs to 14 residues. Trimming at V came to 2 bases and at J to 4 bases, leaving 2 bases not matched to a gene. This CDR3 is CASSYGQGGYEQYF. DNA for the CDR3: TGTGCCAGCAGTTACGGACAGGGGGGATACGAGCAGTACTTC.

In DNA, the CDR3 is TGTGCCAGCAGCCCTCTCCTAGCGGAAGAGACCCAGTACTTC. It encodes CASSPLLAEETQYF. This chain uses TRBV27 with TRBJ2-5, with TRBD2 matching over 7 bases. Losses at the gene ends were 6 bases for V and 3 bases for J; bases not matched to a gene: 7. The CDR3 has 14 residues. Germline V lookup: CDR1 MNHEY, CDR2 SMNVEV (reference sequence).

The chain employs TRBV5-1 and TRBJ2-1, with 11 nucleotides matching TRBD2. This CDR3 comprises 15 residues. CDR1 is SGHRS, CDR2 YFSETQ, per germline. The junction had 6 bases not matched to a gene; V was cut back by 4 bases and J by 6 bases. CDR3 nucleotide sequence: TGCGCCAGCAGCCCTGCTAGCGGGAGGAGCAATGAGCAGTTCTTC. Amino acid sequence: CASSPASGRSNEQFF.

This clone ranks as medium-sized. V usage is TRBV5-1 and J usage is TRBJ2-7; perhaps TRBD2 as D (7 bases). Trimming cost V 1 base and J 1 base, with 18 bases left between them. The length of the CDR3 is 17 residues. The germline V gene has CDR1 SGHRS and CDR2 YFSETQ. CDR3 DNA sequence: TGCGCCAGCAGCTTGTCGGGGGAGGGGGTTAGGTCCTACGAGCAGTACTTC. This gives the protein CASSLSGEGVRSYEQYF. Combining the CDR3 with reference TRBV5-1 and TRBJ2-7 gives the whole variable domain KAGVTQTPRYLIKTRGQQVTLSCSPISGHRSVSWYQQTPGQGLQFLFEYFSETQRNKGNFPGRFSGRQFSNSRSEMNVSTLELGDSALYLCASSLSGEGVRSYEQYFGPGTRLTVT.

This clone was observed once. The chain has TRBV9 and TRBJ1-2, with 10 positions matching TRBD1. Losses at the gene ends were 1 base for V and 4 bases for J; bases not matched to a gene: 7. CDR1 and CDR2 from the germline V gene are SGDLS and YYNGEE. The CDR3 consists of 16 residues. CDR3 DNA: TGTGCCAGCAGCGTATACCAGACAGGGGGCGCCTATGGCTACACCTTC. Encoded protein: CASSVYQTGGAYGYTF.

The sample holds one count of this clone. The chain recombines TRBV19 with TRBJ1-5, with D unresolved. V was trimmed by 2 bases and J by 7 bases, leaving 15 bases between them. CDR3 length equals 15 residues. The V gene's germline CDR1 is LNHDA and CDR2 SQIVND (reference sequence). The CDR3 sequence is CASSIFSPTPQPQHF. The CDR3 DNA reads TGTGCCAGTAGTATATTTAGCCCGACTCCCCAGCCCCAGCATTTT.

V usage is TRBV5-1 and J usage is TRBJ2-7; no firm D call. This CDR3 has 12 amino acids. CDR1 SGHRS and CDR2 YFSETQ come from the germline V gene. V lost 2 bases and J lost 4, with 7 bases in between. The CDR3 is CASSLIGYEQYF. CDR3 in DNA: TGCGCCAGCAGCTTAATCGGGTACGAGCAGTACTTC. Drawing the rest from reference TRBV5-1 and TRBJ2-7, the complete variable domain is KAGVTQTPRYLIKTRGQQVTLSCSPISGHRSVSWYQQTPGQGLQFLFEYFSETQRNKGNFPGRFSGRQFSNSRSEMNVSTLELGDSALYLCASSLIGYEQYFGPGTRLTVT.

This clone was picked up a small number of times. V and J are TRBV6-1 and TRBJ1-1; the D is unclear. The CDR3 spans 15 residues. Trimming shortened V by 1 base and J by 4 bases, and 13 bases separated the two germline ends. CDR1 is MNHNS and CDR2 is SASEGT in the germline V gene. CDR3 residues: CASSEDLGGSTEAFF. In DNA form, the CDR3 reads TGTGCCAGCAGTGAAGATCTGGGTGGTAGCACTGAAGCTTTCTTT.

V is TRBV10-3 and J is TRBJ1-1; the D gene is possibly TRBD1 (6 bases). The CDR3 has 14 residues. V lost 3 bases and J 1 base, leaving 9 bases between the germline ends. Germline V gives CDR1 ENHRY, CDR2 SYGVKD. In DNA, the CDR3 is TGTGCCATCAGTGATGGGACATCGAACACTGAAGCTTTCTTT. It specifies CAISDGTSNTEAFF.

The chain joins TRBV4-1 to TRBJ2-3, with D maybe TRBD2 (6 bases). Germline V lookup: CDR1 MGHRA, CDR2 YSYEKL. V was clipped by 3 bases and J by 1 base, with 20 bases between them. This CDR3 has 18 residues. CDR3 region: CASSHDPKGLTRTDTQYF. Written as DNA, the CDR3 is TGCGCCAGCAGCCATGATCCCAAGGGACTTACGCGCACAGATACGCAGTATTTT.

CDR3 residues: CASSLLGATKRETQYF. CDR3 nucleotide sequence: TGCGCCAGCAGCTTGTTAGGCGCCACCAAGCGAGAGACCCAGTACTTC. This chain uses TRBV5-1 with TRBJ2-5; no definite D call. V lost 1 base, J lost 4 bases, and 17 bases lay in between. From germline, CDR1 is SGHRS and CDR2 YFSETQ. The CDR3 is made up of 16 amino acids.

The chain has TRBV7-9 and TRBJ2-3; 11 bases agree with TRBD2. CDR3 length: 17 residues. Germline CDR1 SEHNR, CDR2 FQNEAQ (reference sequence). V lost 5 bases, J lost 9 bases, and 16 bases stayed unmatched. CDR3 DNA: TGTGCCAGCAGCGCCCGCTCGGAGGTAGCGGGAGGGCCCACGCAGTATTTT. Translating gives CASSARSEVAGGPTQYF.

The chain employs TRBV5-5 and TRBJ1-1, with 9 bases identical to TRBD1. Germline V gives CDR1 SGHKS, CDR2 YYEKEE (reference sequence). V was pared by 5 bases and J by 4 bases, with 12 bases of the junction left unmatched. This CDR3 is built from 16 residues. The CDR3: CASSHSTGGMGTEAFF. In DNA form, the CDR3 reads TGTGCCAGCAGTCATTCGACAGGGGGTATGGGCACTGAAGCTTTCTTT.

This clone has a single count. The CDR3 reads CASARGREAGEQFF. The CDR3, as DNA: TGCGCCAGCGCCCGCGGGCGGGAGGCCGGGGAGCAGTTCTTC. The rearrangement links TRBV5-1 to TRBJ2-1, with 8 bases identical to TRBD2. The CDR3 is 14 amino acids. V trimming: 7 bases; J trimming: 10 bases; junction bases outside the gene matches: 13. Germline CDR1 SGHRS, CDR2 YFSETQ.

This chain uses TRBV5-1 with TRBJ2-1, with 13 bases identical to TRBD2. This CDR3 contains 15 residues. The V gene end was trimmed by 6 bases and the J gene end by 9 bases; junction bases not matched to a gene: 9. Germline CDR1 and CDR2: SGHRS and YFSETQ. DNA for the CDR3: TGCGCCAGCAAGTCTGGACTAGCGGGAGACGGTGAGCAGTTCTTC. This encodes CASKSGLAGDGEQFF.

The chain uses TRBV6-6 and TRBJ2-5, with unresolved D. V lost 0 bases, J lost 2 bases, and 7 bases lay in between. The V gene's germline CDR1 is MNHNY and CDR2 SVGAGI (reference sequence). The CDR3 consists of 14 residues. DNA for the CDR3: TGTGCCAGCAGTTACTCAGCGAAACAAGAGACCCAGTACTTC. As protein: CASSYSAKQETQYF.

The chain combines TRBV14 with TRBJ1-5, with a tentative D call TRBD1 (5 bases). CDR1 is SGHDN and CDR2 is FVKESK in the germline V gene. This CDR3 has 13 amino acids. V was pared by 3 bases and J by 6 bases, with 9 bases between. The CDR3 loop reads CASSQGEGQPQHF. CDR3 bases: TGTGCCAGCAGCCAGGGGGAGGGTCAGCCCCAGCATTTT.

This sequence joins TRBV27 and TRBJ1-1; 11 nucleotides agree with TRBD1. V shed 5 bases, J shed 4 bases, and the junction held 9 bases outside the gene matches. CDR3 length equals 16 residues. Germline V gene lookup returns CDR1 MNHEY and CDR2 SMNVEV (reference sequence). The CDR3 DNA is TGTGCCAGCAGTCTAGGACAGGGGGCCCTTCGCACTGAAGCTTTCTTT. It translates to CASSLGQGALRTEAFF.

The gene calls are TRBV15 and TRBJ1-1; 8 bases fit TRBD1. The CDR3 consists of 16 residues. Germline trimming cut 0 bases from V and 1 base from J; bases unmatched to any gene: 4. Germline V gives CDR1 LNHNV, CDR2 YYDKDF (reference sequence). The DNA for the CDR3 is TGTGCCACCAGCAGAGATTCCCAGGGGGCGAACACTGAAGCTTTCTTT. As protein: CATSRDSQGANTEAFF.

The chain combines TRBV15 with TRBJ2-7; D gene unclear. The CDR3 extends over 16 amino acids. Germline-derived CDR1 and CDR2 are LNHNV and YYDKDF (reference sequence). The ends were cut back, 0 bases at V and 2 bases at J, with 14 bases in the middle. CDR3 amino acids: CATSRDLPGPTYEQYF. DNA of the CDR3: TGTGCCACCAGCAGAGATCTGCCCGGTCCCACCTACGAGCAGTACTTC.

The genes are TRBV15 and TRBJ2-7; D ambiguous. The CDR3 extends over 13 amino acids. Germline CDR1 LNHNV, CDR2 YYDKDF (reference sequence). The germline V and J ends were trimmed by 0 bases and 2 bases, with 5 bases remaining between them. CDR3 in amino acids: CATSRDLAYEQYF. The CDR3 coding sequence is TGTGCCACCAGCAGAGATCTAGCCTACGAGCAGTACTTC.

The V gene is TRBV2, the J gene TRBJ1-5; D gene unclear. Per the germline V gene, CDR1 is SNHLY and CDR2 is FYNNEI. This CDR3 is 15 amino acids long. The germline V and J ends were trimmed by 5 bases and 2 bases, with 13 bases remaining between them. For the CDR3, the DNA is TGTGCCAGCAGTACTATGGGCATAGGCAATCAGCCCCAGCATTTT. This translates into CASSTMGIGNQPQHF.

The table lists this clone with a few counts. This chain links TRBV5-1 with TRBJ1-3; unclear D gene. Trimming took 1 base from V and 0 from J, leaving 5 bases between them. CDR1 is SGHRS, CDR2 YFSETQ, per germline. CDR3 length equals 14 residues. For the CDR3, the DNA is TGCGCCAGCAGCTTGTCAGTCTCTGGAAACACCATATATTTT. Protein sequence: CASSLSVSGNTIYF.

The chain recombines TRBV25-1 with TRBJ2-6; D gene unclear. The germline gives CDR1 MGHDK, CDR2 SYGVNS. Trimming pared 4 bases from V and 6 bases from J, leaving 10 bases between. The CDR3 loop spans 14 amino acids. CDR3 coding DNA: TGTGCCAGCAGTGTTTCCAGTAAGGCCAACGTCCTGACTTTC. Translating gives CASSVSSKANVLTF.